This entry lists 30 T cell receptor beta chains sequenced from one sample in a study of cytomegalovirus exposure and HLA in healthy donors. The PCR contained 60 Vbeta and 13 Jbeta primers. The data were produced by immunoSEQ multiplex PCR, yet TCRdb's version contains in-frame clones alone and is incomplete. The sample has around 200,000 clones, roughly 80% seen once. Sequencing was done on a sample of PBMCs. Receptor source: a middle-aged man in good health and CMV-seronegative.

V and J are TRBV9 and TRBJ2-6, with a tentative D call TRBD1 (6 bases). The germline V and J ends were trimmed by 0 bases and 0 bases, with 10 bases remaining between them. The CDR3 contains 17 residues. Germline CDR1 reads SGDLS; CDR2 reads YYNGEE. CDR3 residues: CASSVDLRGSGANVLTF. The DNA of the CDR3 is TGTGCCAGCAGCGTAGACCTCAGGGGCTCTGGGGCCAACGTCCTGACTTTC.

V gene TRBV18 combines with J gene TRBJ2-5, with TRBD2 identical over 7 bases. With 3 bases clipped from V and 1 base from J, the junction kept 8 bases outside the gene matches. The germline V gene has CDR1 KGHSH and CDR2 LQKENI. The CDR3 has 16 amino acids. CDR3 sequence (DNA): TGTGCCAGCTCACCTAATGTGCGGGGGACCCAAGAGACCCAGTACTTC. It translates to CASSPNVRGTQETQYF.

The sample holds a few counts of this clone. V gene TRBV18 combines with J gene TRBJ2-7; D gene unclear. CDR3 size: 14 residues. The V end was cut by 0 bases, the J end by 3 bases, with 9 bases between. CDR1 KGHSH and CDR2 LQKENI come from the germline V gene. This chain's CDR3 is CASSPPADFYEQYF. DNA for the CDR3: TGTGCCAGCTCACCACCAGCCGACTTCTACGAGCAGTACTTC.

V usage is TRBV6-5 and J usage is TRBJ1-1; D is possibly TRBD1 (6 bases). Germline loops: CDR1 MNHEY, CDR2 SVGAGI. This CDR3 has 13 residues. Trimming cost V 5 bases and J 0 bases, with 7 bases left between them. Written as DNA, the CDR3 is TGTGCCAGCAGTCGACAGGTGAACACTGAAGCTTTCTTT. Its protein is CASSRQVNTEAFF.

The rearrangement uses TRBV27 and TRBJ1-1; TRBD1 might be the D (5 bases). Germline loops: CDR1 MNHEY, CDR2 SMNVEV (reference sequence). Trimming pared 4 bases from V and 8 bases from J, leaving 11 bases between. This CDR3 spans 12 amino acids. The CDR3: CASSSGGLEAFF. The CDR3 DNA reads TGTGCCAGCAGTTCGGGGGGACTAGAAGCTTTCTTT.

The rearrangement joins TRBV29-1 to TRBJ2-1, with a possible D match to TRBD2 (6 bases). The V end was cut by 0 bases, the J end by 9 bases, with 21 bases between. Germline V gene lookup returns CDR1 SQVTM and CDR2 ANQGSEA. This CDR3 spans 16 amino acids. In DNA, the CDR3 is TGCAGCGTTGAAGATGGACTATCGCCACTTTATGGTGAGCAGTTCTTC. This gives the protein CSVEDGLSPLYGEQFF.

The chain links TRBV27 to TRBJ2-6; no reliable D call. This CDR3 is 16 amino acids long. The V end was cut by 1 base, the J end by 0 bases, with 7 bases between. Germline V lookup: CDR1 MNHEY, CDR2 SMNVEV (reference sequence). CDR3 in amino acids: CASSLYPYSGANVLTF. CDR3 in DNA: TGTGCCAGCAGTTTATATCCGTACTCTGGGGCCAACGTCCTGACTTTC.

V gene TRBV4-2 combines with J gene TRBJ2-7; 7 bases line up with TRBD1. V lost 5 bases and J lost 4; bases outside the gene matches: 8. The germline gives CDR1 LGHNA, CDR2 YNFKEQ. CDR3 size: 14 residues. The CDR3 is CASSEPGTDYEQYF. The CDR3 region has the DNA TGTGCCAGCAGCGAACCCGGGACAGATTACGAGCAGTACTTC.

The chain links TRBV7-9 to TRBJ2-7, with 10 nucleotides matching TRBD1. The germline CDR1 and CDR2 sequences are SEHNR and FQNEAQ (reference sequence). The CDR3 extends over 14 amino acids. The junction had 4 bases not matched to a gene; V was cut back by 4 bases and J by 4 bases. The CDR3 bases are TGTGCCAGCAGCTCGGGACAGGGGAAATACGAGCAGTACTTC. Protein sequence: CASSSGQGKYEQYF.

The chain employs TRBV2 and TRBJ2-2, with unresolved D. In germline, CDR1 is SNHLY, CDR2 FYNNEI. Trimming removed 7 bases at V and 5 bases at J, with 17 bases between. This CDR3 contains 15 residues. The CDR3 DNA reads TGTGCCAGCACCCCGCGAAGATTAGTGACCGGGGAGCTGTTTTTT. It is translated as CASTPRRLVTGELFF.

This chain links TRBV27 with TRBJ2-1, with TRBD2 as a possible D gene (6 bases). Trimming cost V 0 bases and J 4 bases, with 13 bases left between them. Germline V gene sequence: CDR1 MNHEY, CDR2 SMNVEV (reference sequence). The CDR3 runs to 16 residues. The CDR3 sequence: CASSLSPAGLYNEQFF. The CDR3 region has the DNA TGTGCCAGCAGTTTATCGCCAGCGGGCTTGTACAATGAGCAGTTCTTC.

This clone occurred a few times. This chain joins TRBV18 and TRBJ2-2; 11 bases map to TRBD1. CDR1 is KGHSH, CDR2 LQKENI, per germline. This CDR3 is built from 15 residues. The V gene end was trimmed by 3 bases and the J gene end by 5 bases; junction bases not matched to a gene: 2. The CDR3 region has the DNA TGTGCCAGCTCACCTGGGACAGGGGGAACCGGGGAGCTGTTTTTT. This sequence encodes CASSPGTGGTGELFF.

The rearrangement joins TRBV4-2 to TRBJ2-4; 7 bases are shared with TRBD2. The V gene end was trimmed by 4 bases and the J gene end by 5 bases; junction bases not matched to a gene: 17. This CDR3 is built from 18 residues. The germline V gene has CDR1 LGHNA and CDR2 YNFKEQ. CDR3 loop: CASSRPSESSGNQNIQYF. Here the CDR3 DNA reads TGTGCCAGCAGCCGCCCCTCGGAGTCTAGCGGAAACCAAAACATTCAGTACTTC.

V and J are TRBV5-1 and TRBJ2-5, with 9 bases lining up with TRBD1. Germline CDR1 is SGHRS and CDR2 is YFSETQ. This CDR3 has 14 residues. After removal of 2 bases from V and 7 bases from J, the junction contained 6 bases not matched to a gene. CDR3 residues: CASSLDRGDRTQYF. Here the CDR3 DNA reads TGCGCCAGCAGCTTAGACAGGGGGGATCGGACCCAGTACTTC.

The chain uses TRBV7-6 and TRBJ2-6; D not resolved. The CDR3 has 16 residues. The ends were cut back, 5 bases at V and 0 bases at J, with 11 bases in the middle. CDR1 SGHVS and CDR2 FNYEAQ come from the germline V gene. CDR3 residues: CASSTEPRSGANVLTF. The DNA of the CDR3 is TGTGCCAGCAGCACAGAACCCCGCTCTGGGGCCAACGTCCTGACTTTC.

This clone was observed a single time. The chain joins TRBV19 to TRBJ2-7; D remains ambiguous. The V and J ends lost 2 bases and 6 bases respectively, with 11 bases between them. This CDR3 is built from 13 residues. The V gene's germline CDR1 is LNHDA and CDR2 SQIVND (reference sequence). CDR3 protein: CASSIRSTREQYF. Here the CDR3 DNA reads TGTGCCAGTAGTATACGGTCGACACGCGAGCAGTACTTC.

V usage is TRBV7-6 and J usage is TRBJ2-1; 9 nucleotides align to TRBD1. This CDR3 contains 15 residues. J was trimmed by 4 bases and V by 5 bases; bases with no gene match: 6. In germline, CDR1 is SGHVS, CDR2 FNYEAQ. CDR3 in amino acids: CASSLTGGGYNEQFF. Written as DNA, the CDR3 is TGTGCCAGCAGCCTAACAGGGGGCGGATACAATGAGCAGTTCTTC.

The J gene is TRBJ1-3, the V gene TRBV7-2; D not resolved. CDR3 length: 16 residues. Trimming shortened V by 5 bases and J by 2 bases, and 16 bases separated the two germline ends. Germline lookup yields CDR1 SGHTA and CDR2 FQGNSA. CDR3 region: CASSPRVTTPGNTIYF. CDR3 coding DNA: TGTGCCAGCAGCCCCCGGGTCACGACTCCTGGAAACACCATATATTTT.

The J gene is TRBJ1-2, the V gene TRBV6-5; D perhaps matches TRBD1 (5 bases). Trimming pared 0 bases from V and 4 bases from J, leaving 15 bases between. This CDR3 comprises 16 residues. Germline values: CDR1 MNHEY, CDR2 SVGAGI. CDR3 region: CASSYSITGEPYGYTF. The CDR3 DNA is TGTGCCAGCAGTTACTCGATTACAGGAGAACCCTATGGCTACACCTTC.

There are a few counts of this clone. The chain couples TRBV6-1 to TRBJ1-3, with D unresolved. Trimming cost V 6 bases and J 3 bases, with 6 bases left between them. The germline V gene encodes CDR1 MNHNS and CDR2 SASEGT. This CDR3 comprises 12 residues. CDR3 sequence (DNA): TGTGCCAGCAGCCCTATTGGAAACACCATATATTTT. Translating gives CASSPIGNTIYF.

This rearrangement joins TRBV28 to TRBJ2-2, with 13 bases identical to TRBD2. The germline V gene has CDR1 MDHEN and CDR2 SYDVKM. V was clipped by 5 bases and J by 8 bases; unmatched bases: 5. The CDR3 runs to 15 residues. Here the CDR3 reads CASSETSGRSGELFF. Written as DNA, the CDR3 is TGTGCCAGCAGTGAGACTAGCGGGAGGTCAGGGGAGCTGTTTTTT.

V and J are TRBV15 and TRBJ1-1; 10 nucleotides align to TRBD1. CDR1 is LNHNV, CDR2 YYDKDF, per germline (reference sequence). Trimming at V came to 1 base and at J to 4 bases, leaving 12 bases not matched to a gene. The CDR3 covers 18 residues. CDR3: CATSRAPILTGGFTEAFF. DNA of the CDR3: TGTGCCACCAGCAGAGCTCCCATCTTGACAGGGGGCTTCACTGAAGCTTTCTTT.

The chain recombines TRBV4-1 with TRBJ2-7, with a possible D match to TRBD1 (5 bases). The CDR3 spans 13 residues. CDR1 MGHRA and CDR2 YSYEKL come from the germline V gene. V was shortened by 1 base and J by 2 bases, with 6 bases between the two germline ends. The CDR3 sequence is CASSQGTTYEQYF. The CDR3 bases are TGCGCCAGCAGCCAAGGGACAACCTACGAGCAGTACTTC.

The chain couples TRBV5-1 to TRBJ2-7; 7 positions match TRBD1. V shed 1 base, J shed 1 base, and the junction held 5 bases outside the gene matches. This CDR3 spans 15 amino acids. The germline V gene encodes CDR1 SGHRS and CDR2 YFSETQ. The CDR3 DNA sequence: TGCGCCAGCAGCTTGAGGCAGGGGGTATCCTACGAGCAGTACTTC. Amino acids: CASSLRQGVSYEQYF.

The J gene is TRBJ2-1, the V gene TRBV19; TRBD2 agrees at 9 bases. Germline CDR1 reads LNHDA; CDR2 reads SQIVND (reference sequence). Trimming removed 5 bases from V and 9 bases from J; junction bases left unmatched: 11. The CDR3 has 15 amino acids. The CDR3 DNA is TGTGCCAGTAGTGTTAGCGGGAGATCGAATGGTGAGCAGTTCTTC. Protein sequence: CASSVSGRSNGEQFF.

The CDR3 here is CASSEPGQGGEKLFF. CDR3 sequence (DNA): TGTGCCAGCAGTGAACCGGGACAGGGAGGAGAAAAACTGTTTTTT. The V and J genes are TRBV9 and TRBJ1-4, with 9 nucleotides matching TRBD1. Germline V gene lookup returns CDR1 SGDLS and CDR2 YYNGEE. The CDR3 spans 15 residues. The trim removed 5 bases at V and 8 bases at J, leaving 10 bases unmatched.

The chain couples TRBV7-9 to TRBJ2-1, with D maybe TRBD1 (5 bases). Between the trimmed V and J ends, which lost 1 base and 9 bases, there was a span of 16 bases. The CDR3 loop spans 15 amino acids. Germline-derived CDR1 and CDR2 are SEHNR and FQNEAQ (reference sequence). CDR3 DNA: TGTGCCAGCAGCTTAGATGGGGCCAGGAAGAGTGAGCAGTTCTTC. This sequence encodes CASSLDGARKSEQFF.

The CDR3 reads CASSLGAGEQYF. The DNA of the CDR3 is TGTGCCAGCAGTTTAGGGGCAGGGGAGCAGTACTTC. This rearrangement joins TRBV27 to TRBJ2-7; weak D call: TRBD1 (5 bases). The CDR3 covers 12 residues. The V end was cut by 2 bases, the J end by 7 bases, with 9 bases between. CDR1 is MNHEY, CDR2 SMNVEV, per germline (reference sequence).

The chain combines TRBV5-1 with TRBJ2-7; 8 bases are shared with TRBD1. The V gene end was trimmed by 5 bases and the J gene end by 3 bases; junction bases not matched to a gene: 4. Germline CDR1 and CDR2: SGHRS and YFSETQ. This CDR3 comprises 13 residues. The CDR3 region is CASRGGQGYEQYF. The CDR3 coding sequence is TGCGCCAGCAGAGGTGGACAGGGCTACGAGCAGTACTTC.

The chain joins TRBV5-5 to TRBJ2-1, with a tentative D call TRBD2 (6 bases). Germline V gives CDR1 SGHKS, CDR2 YYEKEE (reference sequence). The CDR3 has 15 amino acids. Trimming left V 7 bases short and J 9 bases short, with 23 bases between. Here the CDR3 reads CASGDFHSLAGEQFF. Here the CDR3 DNA reads TGTGCCAGCGGGGACTTCCACTCTTTAGCCGGTGAGCAGTTCTTC.